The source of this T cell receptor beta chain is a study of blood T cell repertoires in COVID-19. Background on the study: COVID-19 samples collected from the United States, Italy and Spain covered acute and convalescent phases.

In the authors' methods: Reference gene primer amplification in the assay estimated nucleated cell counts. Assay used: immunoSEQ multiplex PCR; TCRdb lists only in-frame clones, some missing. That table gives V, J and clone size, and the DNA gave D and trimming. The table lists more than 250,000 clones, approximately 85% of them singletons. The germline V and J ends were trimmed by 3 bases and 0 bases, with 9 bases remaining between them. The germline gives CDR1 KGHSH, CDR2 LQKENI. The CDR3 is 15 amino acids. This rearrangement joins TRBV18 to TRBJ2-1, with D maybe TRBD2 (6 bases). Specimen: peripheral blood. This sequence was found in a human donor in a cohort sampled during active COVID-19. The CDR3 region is CASSPAGSSYNEQFF. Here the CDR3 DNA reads TGTGCCAGCTCACCGGCGGGGAGCTCCTACAATGAGCAGTTCTTC.